These T cell receptor beta chains were read from a single sample in a study of somatic mutations in cytotoxic T cells in rheumatoid arthritis. TCRdb's table, derived via immunoSEQ multiplex PCR, lists solely in-frame clones and lacks some. This sample has approximately 14,000 clones, with 80% to 95% found just once. Specimen: CD4+ T cells sorted from blood. The origin of the receptors is a man between 70 and 80 years old with rheumatoid arthritis. Both conserved end residues are part of each CDR3. Each record gives: clone size, J gene, V gene, D gene, CDR3 DNA, CDR3 protein. D genes are given only for firm matches. Only part of the rows carry a size: once, few, many, or a class if the clone is expanded.

clone size: once
J gene: TRBJ2-5
V gene: TRBV9
D gene: NA
CDR3 DNA: TGTGCCAGCAGCGTAGGACAGTTTGCGATACAAGAGACCCAGTACTTC
CDR3 protein: CASSVGQFAIQETQYF

clone size: NA
J gene: TRBJ2-3
V gene: TRBV6-1
D gene: TRBD1
CDR3 DNA: TGTGCCAGCAGTGCAGTCCGGGACAGCGAGGGGGATACGCAGTATTTT
CDR3 protein: CASSAVRDSEGDTQYF

clone size: NA
J gene: TRBJ1-1
V gene: TRBV5-1
D gene: NA
CDR3 DNA: TGCGCCAGCAGCTTCGACAGGTATAGTGAAGCTTTCTTT
CDR3 protein: CASSFDRYSEAFF

clone size: NA
J gene: TRBJ1-2
V gene: TRBV6-5
D gene: NA
CDR3 DNA: TGTGCCAGCAGTTCCACAGGAAGATCTGCGATAGGCTACACCTTC
CDR3 protein: CASSSTGRSAIGYTF

clone size: NA
J gene: TRBJ2-4
V gene: TRBV7-2
D gene: NA
CDR3 DNA: TGTGCCAGCAGCCCCAGCAAACGACAGACCAAAAACATTCAGTACTTC
CDR3 protein: CASSPSKRQTKNIQYF

clone size: NA
J gene: TRBJ2-2
V gene: TRBV7-7
D gene: TRBD1
CDR3 DNA: TGTGCCAGCAGCTTTAGACAGGGAATCACCGGGGAGCTGTTTTTT
CDR3 protein: CASSFRQGITGELFF

clone size: few
J gene: TRBJ2-7
V gene: TRBV18
D gene: NA
CDR3 DNA: TGTGCCAGCTCCCAGGGGGTAGCGGTATCCTACGAGCAGTACTTC
CDR3 protein: CASSQGVAVSYEQYF

clone size: once
J gene: TRBJ2-3
V gene: TRBV11-1
D gene: NA
CDR3 DNA: TGTGCCAGCAGTTTTTCGGTCCAGGGGACAGATACGCAGTATTTT
CDR3 protein: CASSFSVQGTDTQYF

clone size: NA
J gene: TRBJ1-3
V gene: TRBV19
D gene: NA
CDR3 DNA: TGTGCCAGTAGTGGGGGCTCAGGAAACACCATATATTTT
CDR3 protein: CASSGGSGNTIYF

clone size: NA
J gene: TRBJ2-2
V gene: TRBV6-6
D gene: NA
CDR3 DNA: TGTGCCAGCACGACCGGGACTCCGAACACCGGGGAGCTGTTTTTT
CDR3 protein: CASTTGTPNTGELFF

clone size: NA
J gene: TRBJ1-1
V gene: TRBV5-1
D gene: TRBD1
CDR3 DNA: TGCGCCAGCAGCCCCCGGACAGGGTACGTCACTGAAGCTTTCTTT
CDR3 protein: CASSPRTGYVTEAFF

clone size: NA
J gene: TRBJ1-5
V gene: TRBV6-1
D gene: NA
CDR3 DNA: TGTGCCAGCAATGACAGGATCAATCAGCCCCAGCATTTT
CDR3 protein: CASNDRINQPQHF

clone size: NA
J gene: TRBJ1-2
V gene: TRBV2
D gene: TRBD1
CDR3 DNA: TGTGCCAGCAGCCCACAGGGGATGGGGGGCTACACCTTC
CDR3 protein: CASSPQGMGGYTF

clone size: NA
J gene: TRBJ2-1
V gene: TRBV11-3
D gene: NA
CDR3 DNA: TGTGCCAGCAGCTTAGATCCCCTAGCCAATGAGCAGTTCTTC
CDR3 protein: CASSLDPLANEQFF

clone size: NA
J gene: TRBJ2-5
V gene: TRBV9
D gene: NA
CDR3 DNA: TGTGCCAGCAGCGTGTCAGGGGTTGGCGAGACCCAGTACTTC
CDR3 protein: CASSVSGVGETQYF

clone size: NA
J gene: TRBJ1-1
V gene: TRBV4-2
D gene: NA
CDR3 DNA: TGTGCCAGCAGCCAAGCCGCCGTGAGCACTGAAGCTTTCTTT
CDR3 protein: CASSQAAVSTEAFF

clone size: NA
J gene: TRBJ2-7
V gene: TRBV6-1
D gene: TRBD2
CDR3 DNA: TGTGCCAGCAGTTCCCGGACTAGCGGGACCTACGAGCAGTACTTC
CDR3 protein: CASSSRTSGTYEQYF

clone size: NA
J gene: TRBJ2-7
V gene: TRBV10-1
D gene: NA
CDR3 DNA: TGCGCCAGCAGTGAGCCCGTGTACGAGCAGTACTTC
CDR3 protein: CASSEPVYEQYF

clone size: NA
J gene: TRBJ1-5
V gene: TRBV4-2
D gene: NA
CDR3 DNA: TGTGCCAGCAGCCAAGAGATAGGGCCGGGGCAGCCCCAGCATTTT
CDR3 protein: CASSQEIGPGQPQHF

clone size: NA
J gene: TRBJ2-1
V gene: TRBV5-1
D gene: TRBD1
CDR3 DNA: TGCGCCAGCAGCTTGGCCCGGGACAGCCTCGATGAGCAGTTCTTC
CDR3 protein: CASSLARDSLDEQFF

clone size: NA
J gene: TRBJ1-1
V gene: TRBV5-1
D gene: TRBD1
CDR3 DNA: TGCGCCAGCAGCACCGGGACAGGGGGGGCGCGAGCTTTCTTT
CDR3 protein: CASSTGTGGARAFF

clone size: NA
J gene: TRBJ2-7
V gene: TRBV7-9
D gene: NA
CDR3 DNA: TGTGCCAGCAGCAGCCACGGGGACGAGCAGTACTTC
CDR3 protein: CASSSHGDEQYF

clone size: NA
J gene: TRBJ2-3
V gene: TRBV29-1
D gene: NA
CDR3 DNA: TGCAGCGTTCTTATCGGGTCCACAGATACGCAGTATTTT
CDR3 protein: CSVLIGSTDTQYF

clone size: NA
J gene: TRBJ1-1
V gene: TRBV18
D gene: NA
CDR3 DNA: TGTGCCAGCTCACTAACGGTGGTGGACACTGAAGCTTTCTTT
CDR3 protein: CASSLTVVDTEAFF

clone size: NA
J gene: TRBJ2-1
V gene: TRBV7-3
D gene: TRBD1
CDR3 DNA: TGTGCCAGCAGCCCAGCCCCGGGACAGGGGGGGACCGGGATGTGGAATGAGCAGTTCTTC
CDR3 protein: CASSPAPGQGGTGMWNEQFF

clone size: NA
J gene: TRBJ2-5
V gene: TRBV6-6
D gene: NA
CDR3 DNA: TGTGCCAGCAGCCACGGGCAGGGAGGAGAGACCCAGTACTTC
CDR3 protein: CASSHGQGGETQYF

clone size: NA
J gene: TRBJ2-2
V gene: TRBV27
D gene: TRBD2
CDR3 DNA: TGTGCCAGCAGTTTAGGGACTAGAGCGAACACCGGGGAGCTGTTTTTT
CDR3 protein: CASSLGTRANTGELFF

clone size: NA
J gene: TRBJ2-7
V gene: TRBV11-2
D gene: TRBD1
CDR3 DNA: TGTGCCAGCAGGACGTCCTGGGGGGACAGGTCCTACGAGCAGTACTTC
CDR3 protein: CASRTSWGDRSYEQYF

clone size: once
J gene: TRBJ2-3
V gene: TRBV18
D gene: TRBD2
CDR3 DNA: TGTGCCAGCTCACCAAGGTCTAGCGGGGGCTTAGGAGATACGCAGTATTTT
CDR3 protein: CASSPRSSGGLGDTQYF

clone size: NA
J gene: TRBJ1-1
V gene: TRBV7-7
D gene: NA
CDR3 DNA: TGTGCCAGCGGGGTCCCGCCACAGGGCCAGAACACTGAAGCTTTCTTT
CDR3 protein: CASGVPPQGQNTEAFF

clone size: NA
J gene: TRBJ1-2
V gene: TRBV5-1
D gene: NA
CDR3 DNA: TGCGCCAGCAGCTTGGAACCCACAGGGAATGGCTACACCTTC
CDR3 protein: CASSLEPTGNGYTF

clone size: NA
J gene: TRBJ1-2
V gene: TRBV2
D gene: NA
CDR3 DNA: TGTGCCAGCACGGGGGACCCGATGGGCTATGGCTACACCTTC
CDR3 protein: CASTGDPMGYGYTF